The next 19 T cell receptor beta chains were all read from a single sample in a study of cytomegalovirus exposure and HLA in healthy donors. With 60 Vbeta and 13 Jbeta primers, the PCR was carried out. Some clones are missing from TCRdb's copy, which holds only in-frame ones; the method was immunoSEQ multiplex PCR. The data hold 130,000 to 150,000 clones, with 80% observed a single time. Sequenced sample: PBMCs. Receptors were obtained from a male donor in good health and CMV-seronegative.

The chain is built from TRBV4-3 and TRBJ1-1; TRBD1 might be the D (6 bases). Germline-derived CDR1 and CDR2 are LGHNA and YSLEER. There are 13 residues in the CDR3. The V gene lost 0 bases and the J gene lost 6 bases, with 8 bases spanning the gap. CDR3 bases: TGCGCCAGCAGCCAAGACAGGGGCGCTGAAGCTTTCTTT. Residues: CASSQDRGAEAFF.

This chain uses TRBV7-8 with TRBJ2-7; TRBD1 matches at 8 bases. The V segment lost 5 bases and the J segment 1 base; nucleotides outside the gene matches: 13. This CDR3 has 17 residues. Germline V gene lookup returns CDR1 SGHVS and CDR2 FQNEAQ. The CDR3 sequence is CASSPRGGRTGSYEQYF. CDR3 DNA sequence: TGTGCCAGCAGCCCTAGAGGGGGGCGGACAGGGTCCTACGAGCAGTACTTC.

The V and J genes are TRBV4-1 and TRBJ2-3; D is uncertain. Trimming shortened V by 1 base and J by 10 bases, and 15 bases separated the two germline ends. This CDR3 spans 14 amino acids. In germline, CDR1 is MGHRA, CDR2 YSYEKL. For the CDR3, the DNA is TGCGCCAGCAGCCAAGGGTGGGCAGACATCGCGCAGTATTTT. As protein: CASSQGWADIAQYF.

The chain has TRBV6-5 and TRBJ2-1; D perhaps matches TRBD2 (5 bases). CDR1 MNHEY and CDR2 SVGAGI come from the germline V gene. The V and J ends lost 7 bases and 2 bases respectively, with 9 bases between them. This CDR3 is 13 amino acids long. CDR3 sequence (DNA): TGTGCCAGCATTTCCGGGACCTACAATGAGCAGTTCTTC. It yields the protein CASISGTYNEQFF.

The chain couples TRBV4-1 to TRBJ1-5; tentatively, D is TRBD1 (6 bases). Trimming cost V 1 base and J 5 bases, with 30 bases left between them. The CDR3 is 21 amino acids. Germline loops: CDR1 MGHRA, CDR2 YSYEKL. CDR3 bases: TGCGCCAGCAGCCAAGCTTATGGGGTCCGGGGAACCCGGGACAAGGATCAGCCCCAGCATTTT. As protein: CASSQAYGVRGTRDKDQPQHF.

This clone was seen more than once but under ten times. The V call is TRBV5-1, the J call TRBJ2-5; TRBD2 is a possible D gene (6 bases). The CDR3 extends over 15 amino acids. Trimming removed 4 bases at V and 1 base at J, with 14 bases between. From germline, CDR1 is SGHRS and CDR2 YFSETQ. CDR3 sequence (DNA): TGCGCCAGCAGCAGGGACGGGGGTAGCCAAGAGACCCAGTACTTC. Amino acids: CASSRDGGSQETQYF.

This clone was observed a single time. The chain links TRBV29-1 to TRBJ2-2; 8 bases line up with TRBD1. V shed 6 bases, J shed 5 bases, and the junction held 5 bases outside the gene matches. In germline, CDR1 is SQVTM, CDR2 ANQGSEA. The CDR3 loop spans 13 amino acids. CDR3 DNA: TGCAGCGTCGACAGGGGTGGGACCGGGGAGCTGTTTTTT. It translates to CSVDRGGTGELFF.

This clone was counted a few times. The chain employs TRBV6-1 and TRBJ2-6; 7 bases match TRBD1. In germline, CDR1 is MNHNS, CDR2 SASEGT. Germline trimming cut 7 bases from V and 2 bases from J; bases unmatched to any gene: 5. CDR3 length equals 15 residues. CDR3 sequence: CASTAGGAGANVLTF. The CDR3 coding sequence is TGTGCCAGCACCGCAGGGGGAGCTGGGGCCAACGTCCTGACTTTC.

The chain carries TRBV7-3 and TRBJ2-1, with unresolved D. The germline V gene has CDR1 SGHTA and CDR2 FQGTGA. The CDR3 is 15 amino acids. With 1 base removed from V and 0 bases from J, the gap between germline ends came to 7 bases. CDR3 sequence: CASSLRADSYNEQFF. CDR3 coding DNA: TGTGCCAGCAGCTTAAGGGCTGACTCCTACAATGAGCAGTTCTTC.

This clone turned up a few times. The V call is TRBV30, the J call TRBJ2-3; 9 bases fit TRBD2. The V segment lost 5 bases and the J segment 5 bases; nucleotides outside the gene matches: 17. The CDR3 covers 17 residues. From germline, CDR1 is GTSNPN and CDR2 SVGIG (reference sequence). CDR3 bases: TGTGCCTGGGGCACCTTTAGCGGGGGCTCCGAGGGAGATACGCAGTATTTT. Translating gives CAWGTFSGGSEGDTQYF.

This chain uses TRBV6-6 with TRBJ2-2; D is uncertain. This CDR3 has 13 amino acids. Trimming took 6 bases from V and 2 from J, leaving 7 bases between them. In germline, CDR1 is MNHNY, CDR2 SVGAGI (reference sequence). The DNA of the CDR3 is TGTGCCAGCAGGGGCTCAAACACCGGGGAGCTGTTTTTT. Encoded protein: CASRGSNTGELFF.

The chain has TRBV5-1 and TRBJ2-3; maybe TRBD1 (6 bases). CDR1 is SGHRS, CDR2 YFSETQ, per germline. The V gene lost 4 bases and the J gene lost 1 base, with 13 bases spanning the gap. The CDR3 loop spans 15 amino acids. The DNA of the CDR3 is TGCGCCAGCAGCCCCCGTGGGGGCGGCACAGATACGCAGTATTTT. It yields the protein CASSPRGGGTDTQYF.

The chain joins TRBV10-3 to TRBJ1-2; 8 bases agree with TRBD1. The junction had 3 bases not matched to a gene; V was cut back by 3 bases and J by 0 bases. The CDR3 sequence is 15 residues long. The germline V gene encodes CDR1 ENHRY and CDR2 SYGVKD. This CDR3 reads CAISESQGANYGYTF. In DNA, the CDR3 is TGTGCCATCAGTGAATCACAGGGGGCTAACTATGGCTACACCTTC.

This chain joins TRBV7-9 and TRBJ1-1; a possible D gene is TRBD1 (6 bases). Germline V gives CDR1 SEHNR, CDR2 FQNEAQ (reference sequence). The CDR3 consists of 12 residues. V lost 4 bases to trimming and J lost 11 bases, with 14 bases between them. CDR3 protein: CASSSNTGTAFF. In DNA, the CDR3 is TGTGCCAGCAGCTCGAATACAGGGACGGCTTTCTTT. The variable domain in full, with the rest retrieved from reference TRBV7-9 and TRBJ1-1, is DTGVSQNPRHKITKRGQNVTFRCDPISEHNRLYWYRQTLGQGPEFLTYFQNEAQLEKSRLLSDRFSAERPKGSFSTLEIQRTEQGDSAMYLCASSSNTGTAFFGQGTRLTVV.

The J gene is TRBJ1-1, the V gene TRBV28, with D possibly TRBD1 on 5 matching bases. Germline CDR1 MDHEN, CDR2 SYDVKM. V was trimmed by 4 bases and J by 5 bases, leaving 29 bases between them. This CDR3 comprises 19 residues. The CDR3 sequence is CASSSVSGRVFIRGTEAFF. CDR3 nucleotides: TGTGCCAGCAGTTCTGTTTCGGGCAGGGTGTTTATCAGAGGTACTGAAGCTTTCTTT. The full variable domain, its missing parts supplied by reference TRBV28 and TRBJ1-1, is DVKVTQSSRYLVKRTGEKVFLECVQDMDHENMFWYRQDPGLGLRLIYFSYDVKMKEKGDIPEGYSVSREKKERFSLILESASTNQTSMYLCASSSVSGRVFIRGTEAFFGQGTRLTVV.

The chain combines TRBV21-1 with TRBJ2-2; TRBD2, the table's D call, lacks a check against the DNA. TRBV21-1 represents a pseudogene. This CDR3 has 16 residues. The CDR3 DNA reads as TGTGCCAGCAGCAATCTTGGGTCGGGGGGCACCGGGGAGCTGTTTTTT. Amino acids: CASSNLGSGGTGELFF.

The chain links TRBV9 to TRBJ1-6; a possible D gene is TRBD1 (5 bases). The CDR3 loop spans 15 amino acids. Germline loops: CDR1 SGDLS, CDR2 YYNGEE. The V gene lost 1 base and the J gene lost 10 bases, with 15 bases spanning the gap. The DNA for the CDR3 is TGTGCCAGCAGCGTATTTCAGGGATACGAGTCACCCCTCCACTTT. Protein sequence: CASSVFQGYESPLHF.

This clone was seen once. The chain carries TRBV5-6 and TRBJ2-3; 11 bases are shared with TRBD2. The CDR3 sequence is 16 residues long. The V and J ends lost 2 bases and 5 bases, in that order; junction bases with no gene match: 7. Germline values: CDR1 SGHDT, CDR2 YYEEEE. CDR3 DNA sequence: TGTGCCAGCAGCTTATTTCTAGCGGGGGGCGTAGATACGCAGTATTTT. Its protein is CASSLFLAGGVDTQYF.

The chain employs TRBV7-9 and TRBJ2-2; D unresolved. The V and J ends lost 6 bases and 6 bases respectively, with 20 bases between them. CDR3 length: 16 residues. Germline V gene data show CDR1 as SEHNR and CDR2 as FQNEAQ (reference sequence). CDR3 amino acids: CASSSALTRTPGELFF. The DNA of the CDR3 is TGTGCCAGCAGTTCTGCGCTTACTCGTACCCCCGGGGAGCTGTTTTTT. The full variable domain, in which reference TRBV7-9 and TRBJ2-2 provide the parts outside the CDR3, is DTGVSQNPRHKITKRGQNVTFRCDPISEHNRLYWYRQTLGQGPEFLTYFQNEAQLEKSRLLSDRFSAERPKGSFSTLEIQRTEQGDSAMYLCASSSALTRTPGELFFGEGSRLTVL.